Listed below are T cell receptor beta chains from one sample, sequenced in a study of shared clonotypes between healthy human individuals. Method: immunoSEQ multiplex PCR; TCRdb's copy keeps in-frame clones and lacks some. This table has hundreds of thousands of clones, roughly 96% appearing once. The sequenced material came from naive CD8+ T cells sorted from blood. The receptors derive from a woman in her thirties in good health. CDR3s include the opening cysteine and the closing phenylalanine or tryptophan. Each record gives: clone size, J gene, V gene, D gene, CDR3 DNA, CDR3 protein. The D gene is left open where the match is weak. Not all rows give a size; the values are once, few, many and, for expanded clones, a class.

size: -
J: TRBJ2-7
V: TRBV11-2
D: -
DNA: TGTGCCAGCAGCTTAAGCCCGGACTACGAGCAGTACTTC
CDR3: CASSLSPDYEQYF

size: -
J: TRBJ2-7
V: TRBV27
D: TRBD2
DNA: TGTGCCAGCAGTTTAATCCAAGCGGGAGGACCCTACGAGCAGTACTTC
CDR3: CASSLIQAGGPYEQYF

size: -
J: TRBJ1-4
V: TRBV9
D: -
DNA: TGTGCCAGCAGCGTAGAAGGAAGTGAAAAACTGTTTTTT
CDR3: CASSVEGSEKLFF

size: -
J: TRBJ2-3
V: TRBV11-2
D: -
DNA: TGTGCCAGCAGCTTACGCCGGTCTGATACGCAGTATTTT
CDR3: CASSLRRSDTQYF

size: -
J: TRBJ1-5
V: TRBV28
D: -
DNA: TGTGCCAGCAGTCCCTGGGGAGATCAGCCCCAGCATTTT
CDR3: CASSPWGDQPQHF

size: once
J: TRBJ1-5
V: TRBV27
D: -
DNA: TGTGCCAGCAGTATGAATAGCAATCAGCCCCAGCATTTT
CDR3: CASSMNSNQPQHF

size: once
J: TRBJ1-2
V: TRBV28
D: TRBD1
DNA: TGTGCCAGCAGTTTCGGGACAGCTAACTATGGCTACACCTTC
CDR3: CASSFGTANYGYTF

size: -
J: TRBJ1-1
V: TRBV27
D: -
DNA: TGTGCCAGCAGTCCGCAGACAGGCGGTGAAGCTTTCTTT
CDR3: CASSPQTGGEAFF

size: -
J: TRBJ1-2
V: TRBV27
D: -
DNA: TGTGCCAGCTCTTTCGGCCCTAACTATGGCTACACCTTC
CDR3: CASSFGPNYGYTF

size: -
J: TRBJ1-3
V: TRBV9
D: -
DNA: TGTGCCAGCAGCGTAGGCAGAAACCTGGGAAACACCATATATTTT
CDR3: CASSVGRNLGNTIYF

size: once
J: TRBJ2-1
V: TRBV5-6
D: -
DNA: TGTGCCAGCAGCTTGGGTATGGAGCAGTTCTTC
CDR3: CASSLGMEQFF

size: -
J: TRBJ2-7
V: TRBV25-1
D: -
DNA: TGTGCCAGCAGTGTCTACGAGCAGTACTTC
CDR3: CASSVYEQYF

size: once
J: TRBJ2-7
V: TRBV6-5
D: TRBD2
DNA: TGTGCCAGCAGTATACTAGCGGGCCCCTACGAGCAGTACTTC
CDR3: CASSILAGPYEQYF

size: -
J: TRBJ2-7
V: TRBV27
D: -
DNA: TGTGCCAGCAGTTCTAGCTCCTACGAGCAGTACTTC
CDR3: CASSSSSYEQYF

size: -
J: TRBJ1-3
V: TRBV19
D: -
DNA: TGTGCCAGTAGTGTTGGACCGGGAAACACCATATATTTT
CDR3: CASSVGPGNTIYF

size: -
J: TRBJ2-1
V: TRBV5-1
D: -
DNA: TGCGCCAGCAGCTCCGGAGGGCCTTACAATGAGCAGTTCTTC
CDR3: CASSSGGPYNEQFF

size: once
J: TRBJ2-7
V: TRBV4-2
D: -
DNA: TGTGCCAGCAGCCAAGAATGGAAAGGCTACGAGCAGTACTTC
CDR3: CASSQEWKGYEQYF

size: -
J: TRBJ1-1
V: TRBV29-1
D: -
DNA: TGCAGCGACCTGGGGGGAGGTCCTGAAGCTTTCTTT
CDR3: CSDLGGGPEAFF

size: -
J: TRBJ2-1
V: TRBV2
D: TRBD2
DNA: TGTGCCAGCAGTAGCTTGACTAGCGGGAGAAGGAATGAGCAGTTCTTC
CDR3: CASSSLTSGRRNEQFF

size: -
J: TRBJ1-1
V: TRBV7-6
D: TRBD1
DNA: TGTGCCAGCAGCTTAGCGCTAACAGGGGGCGTGAACACTGAAGCTTTCTTT
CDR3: CASSLALTGGVNTEAFF

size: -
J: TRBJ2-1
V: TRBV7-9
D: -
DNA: TGTGCCATTCCGGCAGGGTACCACAATGAGCAGTTCTTC
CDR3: CAIPAGYHNEQFF

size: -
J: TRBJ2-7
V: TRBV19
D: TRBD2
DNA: TGTGCCAGTAGTGCCACTAGCGGGGATGCCTACGAGCAGTACTTC
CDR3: CASSATSGDAYEQYF

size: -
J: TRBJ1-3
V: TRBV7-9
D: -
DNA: TGTGCCAGCAGCCTCGGGACGGGAAACACCATATATTTT
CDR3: CASSLGTGNTIYF

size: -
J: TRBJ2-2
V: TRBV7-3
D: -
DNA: TGTGCCAGCAGCGAGGGACAAACGAACACCGGGGAGCTGTTTTTT
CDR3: CASSEGQTNTGELFF

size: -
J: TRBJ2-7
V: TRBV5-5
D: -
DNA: TGTGCCAGCAGCTATTGGATCGATTACGAGCAGTACTTC
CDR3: CASSYWIDYEQYF

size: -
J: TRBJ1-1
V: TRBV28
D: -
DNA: TGTGCCAGCAGTTTAAGTAGCCGCGCTGAAGCTTTCTTT
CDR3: CASSLSSRAEAFF

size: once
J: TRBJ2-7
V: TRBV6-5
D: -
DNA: TGTGCCAGCAGTCCCGGGGGGCACGAGCAGTACTTC
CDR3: CASSPGGHEQYF

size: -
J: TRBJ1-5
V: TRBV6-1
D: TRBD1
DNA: TGTGCCAGCAGCCCCAGGGGGCTGACTCAGCCCCAGCATTTT
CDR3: CASSPRGLTQPQHF

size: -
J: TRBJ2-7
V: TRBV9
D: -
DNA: TGTGCCAGCAGCGTAGGGGGGGCGGGAGCCTACCACGAGCAGTACTTC
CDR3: CASSVGGAGAYHEQYF

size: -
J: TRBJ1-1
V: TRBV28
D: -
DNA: TGTGCCAGCAGTTTATCGGCAGGGGTCACTGAAGCTTTCTTT
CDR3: CASSLSAGVTEAFF

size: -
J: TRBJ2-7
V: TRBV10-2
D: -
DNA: TGCGCCAGCAGTGACCTCGGACGAAGAACCTACGAGCAGTACTTC
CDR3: CASSDLGRRTYEQYF

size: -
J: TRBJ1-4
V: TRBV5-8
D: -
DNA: TGTGCCAGCAGCGCAGACTCGGGGGGTGAAAAACTGTTTTTT
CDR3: CASSADSGGEKLFF

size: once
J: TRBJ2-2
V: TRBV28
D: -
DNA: TGTGCCAGCAGTTTTGACGGGACTAACACCGGGGAGCTGTTTTTT
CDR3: CASSFDGTNTGELFF

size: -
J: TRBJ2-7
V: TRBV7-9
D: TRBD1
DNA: TGTGCCAGCAGCCACAAAGGACAGGACTACGAGCAGTACTTC
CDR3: CASSHKGQDYEQYF

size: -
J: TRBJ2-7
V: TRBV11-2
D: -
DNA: TGTGCCAGCAGCTCCGGAGGGGGAAGCCCCTACGAGCAGTACTTC
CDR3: CASSSGGGSPYEQYF

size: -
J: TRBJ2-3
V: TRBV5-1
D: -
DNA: TGCGCCAGCAGCTTGTCAATGGTAGCGTATAGCACAGATACGCAGTATTTT
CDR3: CASSLSMVAYSTDTQYF

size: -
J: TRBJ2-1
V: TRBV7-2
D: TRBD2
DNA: TGTGCCAGCAGCTTAGTGGGGGGACTAGCGGAGTACAATGAGCAGTTCTTC
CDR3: CASSLVGGLAEYNEQFF

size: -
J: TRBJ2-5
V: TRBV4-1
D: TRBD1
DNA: TGCGCCAGCAGCCAACGACAGGGGGCTGGGGAGACCCAGTACTTC
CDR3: CASSQRQGAGETQYF

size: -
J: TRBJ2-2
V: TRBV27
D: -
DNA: TGTGCCAGCAGTTTAATGGGGGCCAAGGAGCTGTTTTTT
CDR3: CASSLMGAKELFF

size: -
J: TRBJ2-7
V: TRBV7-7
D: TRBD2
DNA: TGTGCCAGCAGCTTGGGTACGGGACTAGCAGGCGAGCAGTACTTC
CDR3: CASSLGTGLAGEQYF

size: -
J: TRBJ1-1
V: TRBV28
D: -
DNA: TGTGCCAGCAGTTCTACAGGGAGGAACACTGAAGCTTTCTTT
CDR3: CASSSTGRNTEAFF

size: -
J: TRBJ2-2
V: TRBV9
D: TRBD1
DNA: TGTGCCAGCAGCGTAACAGGACAGGGTGATACCGGGGAGCTGTTTTTT
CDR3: CASSVTGQGDTGELFF

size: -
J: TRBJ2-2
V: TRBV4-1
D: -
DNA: TGCGCCAGCAGCCAAGATAACTCGGCCTACGGGGAGCTGTTTTTT
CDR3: CASSQDNSAYGELFF

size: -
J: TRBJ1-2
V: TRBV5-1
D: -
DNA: TGCGCCAGCAGCTTGTCCGGGCGGGCTAACTATGGCTACACCTTC
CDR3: CASSLSGRANYGYTF

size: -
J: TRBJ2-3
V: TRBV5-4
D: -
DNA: TGTGCCAGCAGCAAATACACAGATACGCAGTATTTT
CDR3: CASSKYTDTQYF

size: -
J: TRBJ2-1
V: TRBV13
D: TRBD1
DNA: TGTGCCAGCAGCCCAACCGGGACAGCCTACAATGAGCAGTTCTTC
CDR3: CASSPTGTAYNEQFF

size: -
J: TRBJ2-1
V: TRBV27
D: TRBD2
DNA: TGTGCCAGCGGGGACTATGGGCGGAATGAGCAGTTCTTC
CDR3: CASGDYGRNEQFF

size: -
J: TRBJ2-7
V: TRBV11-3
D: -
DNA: TGTGCCAGCAGCTTAGGGAGCTCCTACGAGCAGTACTTC
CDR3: CASSLGSSYEQYF

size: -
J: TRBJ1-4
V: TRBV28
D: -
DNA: TGTGCCAGCATTCCCCGACCATCCCGGACTAATGAAAAACTGTTTTTT
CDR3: CASIPRPSRTNEKLFF

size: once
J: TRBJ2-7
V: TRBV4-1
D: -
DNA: TGCGCCAGCAGCCAAGTAATCGGGACAACCCAACGCTACGAGCAGTACTTC
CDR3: CASSQVIGTTQRYEQYF

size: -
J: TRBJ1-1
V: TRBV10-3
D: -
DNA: TGTGCCATCAGTGACTTTGGAGGGGGTACTGAAGCTTTCTTT
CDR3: CAISDFGGGTEAFF

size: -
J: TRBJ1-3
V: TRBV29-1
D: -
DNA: TGCAGCGTTGAAAAGGGCTCTGGAAACACCATATATTTT
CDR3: CSVEKGSGNTIYF

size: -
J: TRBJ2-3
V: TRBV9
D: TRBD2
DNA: TGTGCCAGCAGCGTAGCGGGAGGGCCCAGGGATACGCAGTATTTT
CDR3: CASSVAGGPRDTQYF

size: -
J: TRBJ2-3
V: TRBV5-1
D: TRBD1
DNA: TGCGCCAGCAGCTTGGGGCCACAGGGGGAGAGGGCAGATACGCAGTATTTT
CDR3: CASSLGPQGERADTQYF

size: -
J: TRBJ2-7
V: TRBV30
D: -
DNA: TGTGCCTGGAGGAAACGGACGCTTTCCTACGAGCAGTACTTC
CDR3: CAWRKRTLSYEQYF

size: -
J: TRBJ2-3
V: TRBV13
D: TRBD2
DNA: TGTGCCAGCAGCCCATCGATGGGACGGGGGGCAGATACGCAGTATTTT
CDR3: CASSPSMGRGADTQYF

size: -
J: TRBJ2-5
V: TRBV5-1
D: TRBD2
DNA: TGCGCCAGCAGCCTAAGACTAGCGGGGATCCAAGAGACCCAGTACTTC
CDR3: CASSLRLAGIQETQYF

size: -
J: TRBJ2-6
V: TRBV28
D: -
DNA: TGTGCCAGCAGTTTATGGACAGTCTCTGGGGCCAACGTCCTGACTTTC
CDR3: CASSLWTVSGANVLTF

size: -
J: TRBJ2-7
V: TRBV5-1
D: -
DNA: TGCGCCAGCAGCCCGGACACAAACTCCTACGAGCAGTACTTC
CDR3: CASSPDTNSYEQYF

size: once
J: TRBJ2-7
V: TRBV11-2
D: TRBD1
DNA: TGTGCCAGCAGCGCGTTCGGGACAGCCTTTGACGAGCAGTACTTC
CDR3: CASSAFGTAFDEQYF